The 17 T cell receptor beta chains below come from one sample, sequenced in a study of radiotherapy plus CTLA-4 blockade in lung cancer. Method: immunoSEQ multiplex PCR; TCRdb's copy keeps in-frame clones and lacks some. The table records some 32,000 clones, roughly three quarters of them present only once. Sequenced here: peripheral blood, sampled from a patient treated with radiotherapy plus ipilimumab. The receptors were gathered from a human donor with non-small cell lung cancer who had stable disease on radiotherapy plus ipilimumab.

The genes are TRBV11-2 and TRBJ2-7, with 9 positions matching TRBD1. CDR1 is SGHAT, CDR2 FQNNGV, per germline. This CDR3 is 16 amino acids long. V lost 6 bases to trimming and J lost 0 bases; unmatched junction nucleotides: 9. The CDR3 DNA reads TGTGCCAGCAGTTATACCGGGACAGGGAGCTCCTACGAGCAGTACTTC. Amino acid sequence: CASSYTGTGSSYEQYF.

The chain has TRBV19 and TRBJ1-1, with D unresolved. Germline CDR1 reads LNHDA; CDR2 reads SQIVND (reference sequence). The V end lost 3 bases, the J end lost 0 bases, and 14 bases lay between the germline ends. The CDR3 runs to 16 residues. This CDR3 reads CASSIPGSGMNTEAFF. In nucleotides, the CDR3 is TGTGCCAGTAGTATCCCCGGGTCGGGCATGAACACTGAAGCTTTCTTT.

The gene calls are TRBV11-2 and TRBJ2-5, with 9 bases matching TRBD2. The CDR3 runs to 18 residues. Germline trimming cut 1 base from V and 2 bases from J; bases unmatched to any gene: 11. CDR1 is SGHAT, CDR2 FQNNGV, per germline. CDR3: CASSLAPFSTSGQETQYF. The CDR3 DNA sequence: TGTGCCAGCAGCTTAGCTCCTTTCTCGACTAGCGGACAAGAGACCCAGTACTTC.

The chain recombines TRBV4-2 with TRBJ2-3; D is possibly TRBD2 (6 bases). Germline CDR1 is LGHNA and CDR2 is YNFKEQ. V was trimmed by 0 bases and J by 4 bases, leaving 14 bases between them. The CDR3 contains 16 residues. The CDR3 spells CASSQDPNGSSDTQYF. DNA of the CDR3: TGTGCCAGCAGCCAAGATCCCAACGGGAGCTCAGATACGCAGTATTTT.

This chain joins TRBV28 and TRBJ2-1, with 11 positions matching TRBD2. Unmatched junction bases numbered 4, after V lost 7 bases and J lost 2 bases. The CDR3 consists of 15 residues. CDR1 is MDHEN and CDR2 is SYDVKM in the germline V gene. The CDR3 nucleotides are TGTGCCAGCACGAAGGGACTAGCGGCCTACAATGAGCAGTTCTTC. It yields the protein CASTKGLAAYNEQFF.

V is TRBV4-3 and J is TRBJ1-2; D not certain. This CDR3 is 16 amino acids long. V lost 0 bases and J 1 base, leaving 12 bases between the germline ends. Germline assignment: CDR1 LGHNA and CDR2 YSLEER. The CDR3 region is CASSQEVASLNYGYTF. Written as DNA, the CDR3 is TGCGCCAGCAGCCAAGAGGTTGCCAGCCTTAACTATGGCTACACCTTC.

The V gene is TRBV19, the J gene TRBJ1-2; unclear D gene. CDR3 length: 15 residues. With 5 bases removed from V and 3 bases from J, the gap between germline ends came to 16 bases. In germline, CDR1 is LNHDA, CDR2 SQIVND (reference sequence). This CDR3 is CASSLAGGRDYGYTF. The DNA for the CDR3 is TGTGCCAGTAGTCTAGCGGGCGGTCGGGACTATGGCTACACCTTC. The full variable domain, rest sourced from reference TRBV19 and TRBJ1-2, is DGGITQSPKYLFRKEGQNVTLSCEQNLNHDAMYWYRQDPGQGLRLIYYSQIVNDFQKGDIAEGYSVSREKKESFPLTVTSAQKNPTAFYLCASSLAGGRDYGYTFGSGTRLTVV.

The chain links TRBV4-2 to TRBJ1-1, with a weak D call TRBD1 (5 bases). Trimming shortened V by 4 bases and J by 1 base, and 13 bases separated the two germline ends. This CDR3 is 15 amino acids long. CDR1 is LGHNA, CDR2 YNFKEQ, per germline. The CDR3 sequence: CASSPPFGQNTEAFF. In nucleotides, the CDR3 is TGTGCCAGCAGCCCCCCCTTCGGACAGAACACTGAAGCTTTCTTT.

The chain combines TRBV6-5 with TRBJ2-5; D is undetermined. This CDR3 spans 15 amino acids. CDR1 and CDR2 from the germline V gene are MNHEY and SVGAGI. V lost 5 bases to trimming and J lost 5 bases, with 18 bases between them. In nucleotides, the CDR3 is TGTGCCAGCAGTCCCTCTTGGGCGGCGTGGGAGACCCAGTACTTC. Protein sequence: CASSPSWAAWETQYF.

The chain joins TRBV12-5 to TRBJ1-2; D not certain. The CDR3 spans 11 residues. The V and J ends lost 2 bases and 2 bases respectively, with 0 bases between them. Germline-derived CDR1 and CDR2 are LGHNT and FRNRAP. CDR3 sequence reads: CASGLNYGYTF. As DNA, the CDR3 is TGTGCTAGTGGTTTGAACTATGGCTACACCTTC.

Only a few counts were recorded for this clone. The CDR3 sequence is CASSLTGNSNYGYTF. In DNA form, the CDR3 reads TGTGCCAGCAGCTTGACAGGGAACTCTAACTATGGCTACACCTTC. The rearrangement uses TRBV5-6 and TRBJ1-2; the D gene is possibly TRBD1 (6 bases). Germline V gene lookup returns CDR1 SGHDT and CDR2 YYEEEE. Trimming stripped 1 base from V and 0 bases from J, with 10 bases between. The CDR3 runs to 15 residues. Full variable domain (rest looked up from reference TRBV5-6 and TRBJ1-2): DAGVTQSPTHLIKTRGQQVTLRCSPKSGHDTVSWYQQALGQGPQFIFQYYEEEERQRGNFPDRFSGHQFPNYSSELNVNALLLGDSALYLCASSLTGNSNYGYTFGSGTRLTVV.

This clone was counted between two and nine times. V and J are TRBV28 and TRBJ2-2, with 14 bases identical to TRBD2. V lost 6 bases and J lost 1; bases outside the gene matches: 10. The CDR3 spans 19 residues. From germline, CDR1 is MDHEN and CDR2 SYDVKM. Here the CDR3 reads CASSIIGLAGGGNTGELFF. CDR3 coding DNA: TGTGCCAGCAGCATAATTGGACTAGCGGGAGGAGGGAACACCGGGGAGCTGTTTTTT.

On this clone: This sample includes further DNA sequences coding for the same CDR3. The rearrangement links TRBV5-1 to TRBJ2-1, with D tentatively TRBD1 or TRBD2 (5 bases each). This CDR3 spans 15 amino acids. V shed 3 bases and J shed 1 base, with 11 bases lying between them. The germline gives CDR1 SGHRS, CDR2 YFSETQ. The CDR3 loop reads CASSSDRGSYNEQFF. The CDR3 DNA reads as TGCGCCAGCAGCTCCGACAGAGGGTCCTACAATGAGCAGTTCTTC.

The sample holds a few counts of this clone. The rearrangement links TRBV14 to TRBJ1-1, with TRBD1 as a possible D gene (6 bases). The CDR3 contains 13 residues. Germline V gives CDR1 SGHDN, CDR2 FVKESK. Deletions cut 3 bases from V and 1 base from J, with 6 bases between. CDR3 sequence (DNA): TGTGCCAGCAGCCAGGACAGGAACACTGAAGCTTTCTTT. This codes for CASSQDRNTEAFF.

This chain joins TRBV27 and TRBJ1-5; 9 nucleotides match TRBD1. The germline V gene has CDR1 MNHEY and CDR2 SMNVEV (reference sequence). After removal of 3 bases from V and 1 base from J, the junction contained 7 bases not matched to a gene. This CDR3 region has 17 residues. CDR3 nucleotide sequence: TGTGCCAGCAGTTTGGCAACCGGGACAGGGAGCAATCAGCCCCAGCATTTT. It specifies CASSLATGTGSNQPQHF.

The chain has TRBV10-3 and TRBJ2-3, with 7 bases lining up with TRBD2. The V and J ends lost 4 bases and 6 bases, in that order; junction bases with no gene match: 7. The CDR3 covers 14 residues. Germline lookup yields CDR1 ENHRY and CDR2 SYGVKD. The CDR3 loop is CAISARTSADTQYF. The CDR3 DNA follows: TGTGCCATCAGTGCACGGACTAGTGCGGATACGCAGTATTTT.

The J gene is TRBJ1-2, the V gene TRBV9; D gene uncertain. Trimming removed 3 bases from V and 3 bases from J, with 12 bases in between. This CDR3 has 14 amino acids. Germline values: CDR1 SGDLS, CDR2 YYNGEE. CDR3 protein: CASSGTTGDYGYTF. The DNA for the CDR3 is TGTGCCAGCAGCGGAACCACCGGGGACTATGGCTACACCTTC.